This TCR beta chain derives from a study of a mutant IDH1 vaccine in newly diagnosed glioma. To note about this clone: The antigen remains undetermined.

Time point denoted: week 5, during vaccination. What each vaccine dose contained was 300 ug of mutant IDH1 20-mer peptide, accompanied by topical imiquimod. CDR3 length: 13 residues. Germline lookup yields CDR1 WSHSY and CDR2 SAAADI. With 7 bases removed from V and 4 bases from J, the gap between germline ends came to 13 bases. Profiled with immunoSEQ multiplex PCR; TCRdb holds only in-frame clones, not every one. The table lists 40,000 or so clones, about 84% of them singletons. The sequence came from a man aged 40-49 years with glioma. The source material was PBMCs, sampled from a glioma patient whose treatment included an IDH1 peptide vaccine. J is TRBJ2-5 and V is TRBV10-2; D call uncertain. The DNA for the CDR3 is TGCGCCAGCAACGGTCCAGCCGGAGAGACCCAGTACTTC. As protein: CASNGPAGETQYF.